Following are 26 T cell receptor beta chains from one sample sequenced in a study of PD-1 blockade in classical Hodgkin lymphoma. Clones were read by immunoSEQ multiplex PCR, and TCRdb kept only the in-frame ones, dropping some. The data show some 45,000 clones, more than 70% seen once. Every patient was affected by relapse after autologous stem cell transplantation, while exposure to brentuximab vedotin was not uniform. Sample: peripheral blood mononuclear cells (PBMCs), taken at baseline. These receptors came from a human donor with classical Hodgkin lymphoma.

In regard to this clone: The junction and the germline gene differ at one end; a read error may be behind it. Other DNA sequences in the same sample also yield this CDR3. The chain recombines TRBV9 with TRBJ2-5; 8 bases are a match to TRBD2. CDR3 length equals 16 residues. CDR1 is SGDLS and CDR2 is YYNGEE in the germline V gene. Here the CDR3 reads CASSVVPGGGQETQYF. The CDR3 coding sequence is TGTGCCAGCAGCGTAGTCCCCGGCGGGGGGCAAGAAACCCAGTACTTC.

The CDR3 sequence: CASSLRMAGNEQYF. CDR3 bases: TGTGCCAGCAGTTTACGGATGGCCGGCAACGAGCAGTACTTC. This sequence joins TRBV28 and TRBJ2-7; D call uncertain. Germline V gene data show CDR1 as MDHEN and CDR2 as SYDVKM. The CDR3 sequence is 14 residues long. V lost 2 bases, J lost 5 bases, and 13 bases lay in between.

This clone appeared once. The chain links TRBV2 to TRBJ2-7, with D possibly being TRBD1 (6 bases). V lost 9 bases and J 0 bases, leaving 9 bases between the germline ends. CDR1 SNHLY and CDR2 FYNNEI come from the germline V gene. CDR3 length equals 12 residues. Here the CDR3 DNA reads TGTGCCAGTAGGGACAACTCCTACGAGCAGTACTTC. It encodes CASRDNSYEQYF. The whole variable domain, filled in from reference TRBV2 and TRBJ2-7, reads EPEVTQTPSHQVTQMGQEVILRCVPISNHLYFYWYRQILGQKVEFLVSFYNNEISEKSEIFDDQFSVERPDGSNFTLKIRSTKLEDSAMYFCASRDNSYEQYFGPGTRLTVT.

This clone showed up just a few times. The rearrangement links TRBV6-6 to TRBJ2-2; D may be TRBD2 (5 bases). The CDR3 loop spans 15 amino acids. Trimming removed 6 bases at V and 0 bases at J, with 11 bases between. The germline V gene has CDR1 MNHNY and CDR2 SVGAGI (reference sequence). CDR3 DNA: TGTGCCAGCAGCCCACCGGGGACGAACACCGGGGAGCTGTTTTTT. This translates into CASSPPGTNTGELFF.

The CDR3, as DNA: TGTGCCAGCAGCTCCGGACAGGGTCAAGAGACCCAGTACTTC. Its protein product is CASSSGQGQETQYF. The gene calls are TRBV5-4 and TRBJ2-5, with 8 bases that match TRBD1. Germline V lookup: CDR1 SGHNT, CDR2 YYREEE (reference sequence). The CDR3 extends over 14 amino acids. The V segment lost 3 bases and the J segment 2 bases; nucleotides outside the gene matches: 3.

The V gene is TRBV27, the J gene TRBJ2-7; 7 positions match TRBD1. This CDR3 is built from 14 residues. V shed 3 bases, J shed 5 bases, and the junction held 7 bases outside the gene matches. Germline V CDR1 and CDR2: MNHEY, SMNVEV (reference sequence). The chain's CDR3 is CASSFLTGSDEQYF. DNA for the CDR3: TGTGCCAGCAGTTTCCTGACAGGGTCAGACGAGCAGTACTTC.

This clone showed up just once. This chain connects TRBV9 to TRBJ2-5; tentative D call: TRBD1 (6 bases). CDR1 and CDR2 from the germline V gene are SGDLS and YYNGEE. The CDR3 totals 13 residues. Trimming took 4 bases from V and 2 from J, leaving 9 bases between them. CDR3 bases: TGTGCCAGCAGCCTAGGGGGACAAGAGACCCAGTACTTC. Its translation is CASSLGGQETQYF.

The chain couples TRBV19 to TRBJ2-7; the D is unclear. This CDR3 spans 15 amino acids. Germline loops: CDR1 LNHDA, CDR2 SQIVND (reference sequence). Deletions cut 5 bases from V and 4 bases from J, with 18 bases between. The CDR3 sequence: CASSYGMMLTYEQYF. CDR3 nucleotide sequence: TGTGCCAGTAGTTATGGGATGATGTTAACTTACGAGCAGTACTTC.

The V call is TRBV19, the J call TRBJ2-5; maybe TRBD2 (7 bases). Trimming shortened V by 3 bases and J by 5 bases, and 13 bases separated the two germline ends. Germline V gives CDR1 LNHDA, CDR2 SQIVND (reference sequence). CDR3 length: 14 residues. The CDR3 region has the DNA TGTGCCAGTAGTATTGCACAGGGAGGGGAGACCCAGTACTTC. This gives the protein CASSIAQGGETQYF. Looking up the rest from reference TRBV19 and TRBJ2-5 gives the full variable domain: DGGITQSPKYLFRKEGQNVTLSCEQNLNHDAMYWYRQDPGQGLRLIYYSQIVNDFQKGDIAEGYSVSREKKESFPLTVTSAQKNPTAFYLCASSIAQGGETQYFGPGTRLLVL.

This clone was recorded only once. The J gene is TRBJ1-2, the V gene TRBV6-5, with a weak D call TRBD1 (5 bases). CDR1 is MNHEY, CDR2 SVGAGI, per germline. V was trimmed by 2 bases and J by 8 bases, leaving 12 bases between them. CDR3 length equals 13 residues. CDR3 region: CASSYGGQGGYTF. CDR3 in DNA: TGTGCCAGCAGTTACGGTGGGCAGGGAGGCTACACCTTC.

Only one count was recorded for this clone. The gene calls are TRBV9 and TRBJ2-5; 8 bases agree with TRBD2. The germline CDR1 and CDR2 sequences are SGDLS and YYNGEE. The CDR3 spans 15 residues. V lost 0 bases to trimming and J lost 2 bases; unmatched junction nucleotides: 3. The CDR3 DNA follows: TGTGCCAGCAGCGTAGGTACTAGCGGACAAGAGACCCAGTACTTC. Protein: CASSVGTSGQETQYF.

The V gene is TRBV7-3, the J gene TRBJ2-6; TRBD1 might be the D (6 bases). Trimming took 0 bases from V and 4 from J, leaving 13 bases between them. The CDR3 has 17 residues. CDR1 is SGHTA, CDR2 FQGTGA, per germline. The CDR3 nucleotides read TGTGCCAGCAGCTTAACCCGACAGGCAGCCGGGGCCAACGTCCTGACTTTC. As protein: CASSLTRQAAGANVLTF.

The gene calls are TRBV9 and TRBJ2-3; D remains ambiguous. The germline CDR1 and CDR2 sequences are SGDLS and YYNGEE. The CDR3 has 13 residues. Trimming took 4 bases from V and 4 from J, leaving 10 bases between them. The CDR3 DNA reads TGTGCCAGCAGCACCGTGGGCGCAGATACGCAGTATTTT. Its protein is CASSTVGADTQYF.

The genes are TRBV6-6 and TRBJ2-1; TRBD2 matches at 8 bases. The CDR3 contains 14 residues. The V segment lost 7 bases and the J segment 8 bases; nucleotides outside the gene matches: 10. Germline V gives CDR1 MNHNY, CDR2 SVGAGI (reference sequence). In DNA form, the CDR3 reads TGTGCCAGCAAGGAGCGGGGGAGGGCCGATGAGCAGTTCTTC. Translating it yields CASKERGRADEQFF.

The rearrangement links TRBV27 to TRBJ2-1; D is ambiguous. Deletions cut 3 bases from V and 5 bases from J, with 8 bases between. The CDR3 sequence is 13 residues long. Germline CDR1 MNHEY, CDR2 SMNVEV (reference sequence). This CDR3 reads CASSLTRHNEQFF. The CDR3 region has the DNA TGTGCCAGCAGTTTGACGCGGCACAATGAGCAGTTCTTC.

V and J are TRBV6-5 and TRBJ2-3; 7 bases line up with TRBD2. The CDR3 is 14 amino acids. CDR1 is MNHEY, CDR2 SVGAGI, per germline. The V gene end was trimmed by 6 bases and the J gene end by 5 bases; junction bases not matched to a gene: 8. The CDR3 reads CASSGAGVLDTQYF. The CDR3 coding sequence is TGTGCCAGCAGCGGGGCGGGAGTCTTAGATACGCAGTATTTT.

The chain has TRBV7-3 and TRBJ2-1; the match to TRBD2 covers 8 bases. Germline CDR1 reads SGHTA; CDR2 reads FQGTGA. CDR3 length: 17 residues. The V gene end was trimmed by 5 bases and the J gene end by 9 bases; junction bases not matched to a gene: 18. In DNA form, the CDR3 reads TGTGCCAGCAGCCCCCTCGGGGGGGATATTAGAAGGAGTGAGCAGTTCTTC. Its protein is CASSPLGGDIRRSEQFF. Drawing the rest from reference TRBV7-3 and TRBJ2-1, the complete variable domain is GAGVSQTPSNKVTEKGKYVELRCDPISGHTALYWYRQSLGQGPEFLIYFQGTGAADDSGLPNDRFFAVRPEGSVSTLKIQRTERGDSAVYLCASSPLGGDIRRSEQFFGPGTRLTVL.

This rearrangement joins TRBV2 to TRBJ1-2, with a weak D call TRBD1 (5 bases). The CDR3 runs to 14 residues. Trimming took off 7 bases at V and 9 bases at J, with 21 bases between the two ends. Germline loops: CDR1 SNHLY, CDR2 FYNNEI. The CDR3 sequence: CASTIGRGPGSYTF. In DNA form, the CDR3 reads TGTGCCAGCACTATCGGCCGGGGACCGGGGAGCTACACCTTC.

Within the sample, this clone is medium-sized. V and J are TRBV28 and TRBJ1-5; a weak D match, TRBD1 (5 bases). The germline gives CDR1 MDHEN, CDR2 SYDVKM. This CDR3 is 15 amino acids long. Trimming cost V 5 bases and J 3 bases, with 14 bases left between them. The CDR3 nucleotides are TGTGCCAGCAGTGGCCAGGGAGGGGTCAATCAGCCCCAGCATTTT. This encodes CASSGQGGVNQPQHF.

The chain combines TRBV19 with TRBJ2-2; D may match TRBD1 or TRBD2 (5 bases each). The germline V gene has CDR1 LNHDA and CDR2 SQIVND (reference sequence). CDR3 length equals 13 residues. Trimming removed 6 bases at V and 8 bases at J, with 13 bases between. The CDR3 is CASSQGRRGELFF. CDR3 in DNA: TGTGCCAGTAGCCAGGGACGTCGGGGGGAGCTGTTTTTT.

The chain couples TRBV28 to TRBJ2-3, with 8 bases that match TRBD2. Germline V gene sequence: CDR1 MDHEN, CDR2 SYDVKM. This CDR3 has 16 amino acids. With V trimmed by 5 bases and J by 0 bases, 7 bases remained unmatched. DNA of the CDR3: TGTGCCAGCAGTAGGGCGGGGGGAACTAGCACAGATACGCAGTATTTT. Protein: CASSRAGGTSTDTQYF.

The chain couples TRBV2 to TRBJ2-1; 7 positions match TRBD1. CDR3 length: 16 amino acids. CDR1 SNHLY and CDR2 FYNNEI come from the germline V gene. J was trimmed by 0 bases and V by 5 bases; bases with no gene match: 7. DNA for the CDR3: TGTGCCAGCAGTCCACAGGGGCAGAGCTCCTACAATGAGCAGTTCTTC. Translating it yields CASSPQGQSSYNEQFF. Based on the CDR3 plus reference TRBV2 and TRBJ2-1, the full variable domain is EPEVTQTPSHQVTQMGQEVILRCVPISNHLYFYWYRQILGQKVEFLVSFYNNEISEKSEIFDDQFSVERPDGSNFTLKIRSTKLEDSAMYFCASSPQGQSSYNEQFFGPGTRLTVL.

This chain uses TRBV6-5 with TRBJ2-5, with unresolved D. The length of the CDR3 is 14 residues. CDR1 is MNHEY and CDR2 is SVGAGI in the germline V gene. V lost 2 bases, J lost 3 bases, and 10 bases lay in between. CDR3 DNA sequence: TGTGCCAGCAGTTACCTCGGAGTAGAAGAGACCCAGTACTTC. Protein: CASSYLGVEETQYF.

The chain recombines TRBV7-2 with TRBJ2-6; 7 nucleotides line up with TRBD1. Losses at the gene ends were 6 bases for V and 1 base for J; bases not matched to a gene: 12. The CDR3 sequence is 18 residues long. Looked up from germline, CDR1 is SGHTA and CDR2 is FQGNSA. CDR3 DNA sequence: TGTGCCAGCAGTATAACTGGGACAGCCCTTTCTGGGGCCAACGTCCTGACTTTC. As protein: CASSITGTALSGANVLTF.

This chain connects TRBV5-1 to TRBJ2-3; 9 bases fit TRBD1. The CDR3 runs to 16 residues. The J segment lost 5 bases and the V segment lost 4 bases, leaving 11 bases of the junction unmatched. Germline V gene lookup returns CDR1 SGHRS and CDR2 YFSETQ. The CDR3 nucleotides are TGCGCCAGCAGCGACATGGACAGGGGATATGTAGATACGCAGTATTTT. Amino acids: CASSDMDRGYVDTQYF. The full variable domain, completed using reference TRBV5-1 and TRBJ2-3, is KAGVTQTPRYLIKTRGQQVTLSCSPISGHRSVSWYQQTPGQGLQFLFEYFSETQRNKGNFPGRFSGRQFSNSRSEMNVSTLELGDSALYLCASSDMDRGYVDTQYFGPGTRLTVL.

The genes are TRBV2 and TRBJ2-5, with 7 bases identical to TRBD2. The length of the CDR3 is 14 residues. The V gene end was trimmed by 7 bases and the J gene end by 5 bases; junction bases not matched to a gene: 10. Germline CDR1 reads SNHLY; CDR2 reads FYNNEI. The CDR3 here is CASTAASGVETQYF. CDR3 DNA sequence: TGTGCCAGCACTGCGGCGAGCGGGGTGGAGACCCAGTACTTC.